One and the same sample provided the 10 T cell receptor beta chains below, sequenced in a study of identical twins. One entry per CDR3 protein results from TCRdb running MiXCR on the 5' RACE reads. The sample comprises roughly 470,000 distinct CDR3 sequences, over 11% of which are singletons, and approximately 0.98% rests with the top ten. The data also belong to a second study, concerning yellow fever vaccine responses in identical twins.

Sequenced material: CD4+ T cells sorted from blood. The source is a woman younger than 30 in good health.

The V and J genes are TRBV5-1 and TRBJ2-3, with 9 bases matching TRBD2. Trimming removed 2 bases from V and 3 bases from J; junction bases left unmatched: 1. The CDR3 is 14 residues long. CDR1 SGHRS and CDR2 YFSETQ come from the germline V gene. The CDR3 bases are TGCGCCAGCAGCTTCGGACTAGCGACAGATACGCAGTATTTT. Translating gives CASSFGLATDTQYF.

This clonotype was observed a single time. The CDR3 DNA reads as TGTGCCAGCAGTCGGTGGGGAACATCTGAAGCTTTCTTT. The encoded protein is CASSRWGTSEAFF. V is TRBV25-1 and J is TRBJ1-1; D remains ambiguous. The V gene lost 5 bases and the J gene lost 6 bases, with 13 bases spanning the gap. From germline, CDR1 is MGHDK and CDR2 SYGVNS. The CDR3 runs 13 residues.

The chain carries TRBV7-9 and TRBJ1-1; D perhaps matches TRBD1 (5 bases). With 5 bases removed from V and 3 bases from J, the gap between germline ends came to 22 bases. Germline values: CDR1 SEHNR, CDR2 FQNEAQ (reference sequence). The CDR3 consists of 17 residues. This chain's CDR3 is CASSRPAGPRGDTEAFF. The CDR3 DNA is TGTGCCAGCAGCCGACCCGCAGGTCCGCGAGGGGACACTGAAGCTTTCTTT.

This clonotype was recorded many times. The chain has TRBV29-1 and TRBJ2-7, with D unclear. This CDR3 comprises 12 residues. CDR1 is SQVTM, CDR2 ANQGSEA, per germline. The V end was cut by 5 bases, the J end by 2 bases, with 10 bases between. The CDR3 DNA follows: TGCAGCGTTTCTCACAGTGCCTACGAGCAGTACTTC. Encoded protein: CSVSHSAYEQYF.

V usage is TRBV4-3 and J usage is TRBJ2-1; D is uncertain. V was cut by 1 base and J by 3 bases, with 13 bases left in between. Germline loops: CDR1 LGHNA, CDR2 YSLEER. This CDR3 comprises 16 residues. The CDR3 here is CASSQAAADYYNEQFF. DNA for the CDR3: TGCGCCAGCAGCCAAGCTGCTGCGGATTACTACAATGAGCAGTTCTTC.

In its sample, this clonotype was seen a few times. V usage is TRBV6-1 and J usage is TRBJ2-3; 7 bases fit TRBD2. The CDR3 extends over 13 amino acids. Unmatched junction bases numbered 6, after V lost 10 bases and J lost 2 bases. Germline lookup yields CDR1 MNHNS and CDR2 SASEGT. CDR3 region: CATEGTTTDTQYF. CDR3 DNA sequence: TGTGCCACCGAAGGGACTACCACAGATACGCAGTATTTT.

The rearrangement uses TRBV7-9 and TRBJ1-6, with 7 bases fitting TRBD1. Germline V gene data show CDR1 as SEHNR and CDR2 as FQNEAQ (reference sequence). CDR3 length: 16 amino acids. The V and J ends lost 5 bases and 5 bases, in that order; junction bases with no gene match: 9. CDR3 bases: TGTGCCAGCAGCACCATAGACAGGGCCAATAATTCACCCCTCCACTTT. Translating gives CASSTIDRANNSPLHF.

This chain joins TRBV7-9 and TRBJ2-5, with 8 nucleotides matching TRBD2. This CDR3 contains 15 residues. Germline lookup yields CDR1 SEHNR and CDR2 FQNEAQ (reference sequence). Losses at the gene ends were 2 bases for V and 5 bases for J; bases not matched to a gene: 7. CDR3 nucleotide sequence: TGTGCCAGCAGCTTAACCGTCGGGGGGGTGGAGACCCAGTACTTC. This encodes CASSLTVGGVETQYF.

The genes are TRBV5-1 and TRBJ2-2, with a possible D match to TRBD1 (6 bases). V shed 2 bases and J shed 4 bases, with 15 bases lying between them. This CDR3 contains 16 residues. Germline loops: CDR1 SGHRS, CDR2 YFSETQ. The CDR3 sequence is CASSFGQGRSTGELFF. CDR3 coding DNA: TGCGCCAGCAGCTTTGGGCAGGGGCGGAGCACCGGGGAGCTGTTTTTT.

This sequence joins TRBV11-2 and TRBJ2-3; D remains ambiguous. The CDR3 length is 14 residues. Germline values: CDR1 SGHAT, CDR2 FQNNGV. V shed 5 bases and J shed 6 bases, with 15 bases lying between them. The CDR3 bases are TGTGCCAGCAGCCGAACGTCGGTGTCGGATACGCAGTATTTT. Translating it yields CASSRTSVSDTQYF.